The 21 T cell receptor beta chains below come from one sample, sequenced in a study of T-cell memory formation after mild COVID-19. TCRdb ran MiXCR on the 5' RACE reads and lists one entry per CDR3 protein. The table lists about 130,000 distinct CDR3 sequences, approximately 16% of them singletons, with approximately 14% in the top ten. Sequencing used PBMCs or a T cell subset sorted from them (not recorded which). These receptors were obtained from an adult woman who had mild COVID-19 (a few samples of this study predate the infection). Cell type and time point are not known.

This clonotype was seen more than once but under ten times. The CDR3 DNA is TGCAGTGCGGGGACAGCTGCGAACACCGGGGAGCTGTTTTTT. It yields the protein CSAGTAANTGELFF. V gene TRBV20-1 combines with J gene TRBJ2-2, with 7 bases identical to TRBD1. This CDR3 spans 14 amino acids. Per germline, CDR1 DFQATT and CDR2 SNEGSKA (reference sequence). After removal of 6 bases from V and 0 bases from J, the junction contained 4 bases not matched to a gene.

This rearrangement joins TRBV7-2 to TRBJ2-3, with D maybe TRBD2 (5 bases). The CDR3 contains 15 residues. Per the germline V gene, CDR1 is SGHTA and CDR2 is FQGNSA. With 6 bases removed from V and 4 bases from J, the gap between germline ends came to 17 bases. CDR3 nucleotides: TGTGCCAGCAGTTTCGACTATACCCGCGCAGATACGCAGTATTTT. Its protein is CASSFDYTRADTQYF.

The rearrangement joins TRBV12-3 or TRBV12-4 to TRBJ1-3, with D tentatively TRBD1 (5 bases). The CDR3 contains 15 residues. Trimming pared 0 bases from V and 7 bases from J, leaving 13 bases between. CDR3 sequence reads: CASSLARAGRNTIYF. The CDR3 DNA sequence: TGTGCCAGCAGTTTAGCGCGGGCAGGGAGGAACACCATATATTTT.

This clonotype was seen only a few times. The CDR3 nucleotides read TGTGCCAGCAGCTTGGGCCCGACGGAGAGCTCCTACGAGCAGTACTTC. This gives the protein CASSLGPTESSYEQYF. This chain uses TRBV5-8 with TRBJ2-7; the D is unclear. From germline, CDR1 is SGHTS and CDR2 YDEGEE. The germline V and J ends were trimmed by 0 bases and 0 bases, with 13 bases remaining between them. This CDR3 comprises 16 residues.

This clonotype was detected a few times. This chain connects TRBV10-3 to TRBJ1-1; 8 bases align to TRBD1. V lost 0 bases, J lost 11 bases, and 8 bases stayed unmatched. CDR3 length: 14 residues. The germline CDR1 and CDR2 sequences are ENHRY and SYGVKD. The CDR3 DNA reads as TGTGCCATCAGTGAGTCAACAGGAACAGGGGGGGCTTTCTTT. This gives the protein CAISESTGTGGAFF.

This clonotype was detected many times. The genes are TRBV10-3 and TRBJ2-7, with D perhaps matching TRBD1 or TRBD2 (5 bases each). Trimming removed 0 bases at V and 2 bases at J, with 23 bases between. This CDR3 is 19 amino acids long. CDR1 ENHRY and CDR2 SYGVKD come from the germline V gene. CDR3 in amino acids: CAISESFVGEQEVPYEQYF. The CDR3 DNA is TGTGCCATCAGTGAGTCTTTTGTAGGGGAACAGGAGGTTCCCTACGAGCAGTACTTC.

The table lists this clonotype with a few counts. Written as DNA, the CDR3 is TGCAGTGGTATGGGACAGGTATACGAGCAGTACTTC. Protein product: CSGMGQVYEQYF. The chain combines TRBV20-1 with TRBJ2-7, with TRBD1 identical over 8 bases. Germline CDR1 and CDR2: DFQATT and SNEGSKA (reference sequence). This CDR3 is built from 12 residues. Unmatched junction bases numbered 6, after V lost 7 bases and J lost 4 bases.

This clonotype has just a few counts. J is TRBJ2-2 and V is TRBV4-1, with 7 bases matching TRBD2. The CDR3 consists of 15 residues. V dropped 0 bases and J dropped 6; count of bases not matched to a gene: 4. Germline V gives CDR1 MGHRA, CDR2 YSYEKL. The CDR3 bases are TGCGCCAGCAGCCAAGAGCTAGCGGCGGCCGGGGAGCTGTTTTTT. The encoded protein is CASSQELAAAGELFF.

There are a few counts of this clonotype. The chain recombines TRBV12-3 or TRBV12-4 with TRBJ2-1; D unresolved. The CDR3 length is 18 residues. V was cut by 5 bases and J by 0 bases, with 20 bases left in between. As DNA, the CDR3 is TGTGCCAGCAGTCCCCCTTTTCGAGGCCGCAGCTCCTACAATGAGCAGTTCTTC. Translated, it gives CASSPPFRGRSSYNEQFF.

There are a few counts of this clonotype. The rearrangement links TRBV27 to TRBJ2-3; D is unresolved. V was trimmed by 0 bases and J by 4 bases, leaving 11 bases between them. Germline-derived CDR1 and CDR2 are MNHEY and SMNVEV (reference sequence). The CDR3 is 15 amino acids. CDR3 amino acids: CASSLSWIRADTQYF. CDR3 DNA: TGTGCCAGCAGTTTATCGTGGATTCGAGCAGATACGCAGTATTTT.

The J gene is TRBJ2-7, the V gene TRBV7-9; D call uncertain. This CDR3 comprises 13 residues. Trimming shortened V by 5 bases and J by 2 bases, and 10 bases separated the two germline ends. Germline CDR1 and CDR2: SEHNR and FQNEAQ (reference sequence). The CDR3 loop reads CASSPLYAYEQYF. DNA of the CDR3: TGTGCCAGCAGCCCTCTTTACGCCTACGAGCAGTACTTC. Variable domain in full (rest from reference TRBV7-9 and TRBJ2-7): DTGVSQNPRHKITKRGQNVTFRCDPISEHNRLYWYRQTLGQGPEFLTYFQNEAQLEKSRLLSDRFSAERPKGSFSTLEIQRTEQGDSAMYLCASSPLYAYEQYFGPGTRLTVT.

Points on this clonotype: The junction shows a germline mismatch at one end, possibly a read error. CDR3 DNA sequence: TGTGCCGGCAGCACCCCGGGACTAGATTACAATGAGCAGTTCTTC. It translates to CAGSTPGLDYNEQFF. The chain couples TRBV28 to TRBJ2-1, with 8 bases lining up with TRBD2. Germline V gives CDR1 MDHEN, CDR2 SYDVKM. CDR3 length equals 15 residues.

This clonotype turned up a few times. V is TRBV7-2 and J is TRBJ2-3; TRBD2 matches 7 bases. The V gene's germline CDR1 is SGHTA and CDR2 FQGNSA. With 5 bases clipped from V and 4 bases from J, the junction kept 15 bases outside the gene matches. This CDR3 comprises 17 residues. CDR3 amino acids: CASSQSGSGAPPDTQYF. The DNA for the CDR3 is TGTGCCAGCAGCCAAAGCGGCAGCGGGGCCCCCCCAGATACGCAGTATTTT. The whole variable domain, remainder taken from reference TRBV7-2 and TRBJ2-3, is GAGVSQSPSNKVTEKGKDVELRCDPISGHTALYWYRQSLGQGLEFLIYFQGNSAPDKSGLPSDRFSAERTGGSVSTLTIQRTQQEDSAVYLCASSQSGSGAPPDTQYFGPGTRLTVL.

This clonotype was detected once. The chain combines TRBV30 with TRBJ2-3, with TRBD1 matching 8 bases. The CDR3 extends over 16 amino acids. V was clipped by 4 bases and J by 5 bases; unmatched bases: 14. The germline CDR1 and CDR2 sequences are GTSNPN and SVGIG (reference sequence). CDR3 coding DNA: TGTGCCTGGACCGAGGTCGGGACAGGATTGCGAGATACGCAGTATTTT. Residues: CAWTEVGTGLRDTQYF.

Written as DNA, the CDR3 is TGCGCCAGCAGTCAATCCTCAGGGGGCCAGAATGAGCAGTTCTTC. Its translation is CASSQSSGGQNEQFF. The chain joins TRBV23-1 to TRBJ2-1, with 8 bases that match TRBD1. TRBV23-1 is an open reading frame, and its role is uncertain. The CDR3 has 15 residues. With V trimmed by 0 bases and J by 7 bases, 5 bases remained unmatched.

A few counts support this clonotype. The chain joins TRBV7-9 to TRBJ2-2; D call uncertain. This CDR3 has 14 residues. Germline CDR1 and CDR2: SEHNR and FQNEAQ (reference sequence). The V and J ends lost 6 bases and 0 bases respectively, with 8 bases between them. CDR3 loop: CASRDNANTGELFF. CDR3 bases: TGTGCCAGCAGAGACAACGCGAACACCGGGGAGCTGTTTTTT.

The rearrangement uses TRBV7-9 and TRBJ2-1; D unclear. Trimming took off 2 bases at V and 2 bases at J, with 19 bases between the two ends. The CDR3 spans 18 residues. From germline, CDR1 is SEHNR and CDR2 FQNEAQ (reference sequence). The CDR3 reads CASSLKHWEQSAYNEQFF. In nucleotides, the CDR3 is TGTGCCAGCAGCTTAAAACATTGGGAACAGTCGGCCTACAATGAGCAGTTCTTC.

The chain joins TRBV24-1 to TRBJ2-2; D is possibly TRBD1 (7 bases). Looked up from germline, CDR1 is KGHDR and CDR2 is SFDVKD. V lost 4 bases to trimming and J lost 7 bases, with 18 bases between them. This CDR3 has 16 amino acids. CDR3 bases: TGTGCCACCAGTGACCTGAACAGGGGAGGAGGCGGGGAGCTGTTTTTT. Its translation is CATSDLNRGGGGELFF.

This clonotype was seen a few times. The V call is TRBV11-3, the J call TRBJ2-7; 14 bases map to TRBD2. V was clipped by 5 bases and J by 2 bases; unmatched bases: 5. Germline assignment: CDR1 SGHNT and CDR2 YENEEA. The CDR3 is made up of 16 amino acids. CDR3 sequence (DNA): TGTGCCAGCAGCCGCGGACTAGCGGGGGGAACCTACGAGCAGTACTTC. It specifies CASSRGLAGGTYEQYF.

The chain is built from TRBV9 and TRBJ1-1, with a tentative D call TRBD1 (5 bases). Germline V CDR1 and CDR2: SGDLS, YYNGEE. V gave up 3 bases and J gave up 1 base, with 10 bases separating them. The CDR3 runs 14 residues. The CDR3 is CASSGDGWNTEAFF. CDR3 nucleotides: TGTGCCAGCAGCGGGGACGGATGGAACACTGAAGCTTTCTTT.

This clonotype was detected a few times. This chain connects TRBV4-2 to TRBJ2-3; D might be TRBD2 (7 bases). Germline V gives CDR1 LGHNA, CDR2 YNFKEQ. The V and J ends lost 0 bases and 0 bases respectively, with 19 bases between them. The CDR3 loop spans 19 amino acids. CDR3 nucleotides: TGTGCCAGCAGCCAAGACGAACCTCGGAGGGGGGGAAGCACAGATACGCAGTATTTT. This gives the protein CASSQDEPRRGGSTDTQYF.